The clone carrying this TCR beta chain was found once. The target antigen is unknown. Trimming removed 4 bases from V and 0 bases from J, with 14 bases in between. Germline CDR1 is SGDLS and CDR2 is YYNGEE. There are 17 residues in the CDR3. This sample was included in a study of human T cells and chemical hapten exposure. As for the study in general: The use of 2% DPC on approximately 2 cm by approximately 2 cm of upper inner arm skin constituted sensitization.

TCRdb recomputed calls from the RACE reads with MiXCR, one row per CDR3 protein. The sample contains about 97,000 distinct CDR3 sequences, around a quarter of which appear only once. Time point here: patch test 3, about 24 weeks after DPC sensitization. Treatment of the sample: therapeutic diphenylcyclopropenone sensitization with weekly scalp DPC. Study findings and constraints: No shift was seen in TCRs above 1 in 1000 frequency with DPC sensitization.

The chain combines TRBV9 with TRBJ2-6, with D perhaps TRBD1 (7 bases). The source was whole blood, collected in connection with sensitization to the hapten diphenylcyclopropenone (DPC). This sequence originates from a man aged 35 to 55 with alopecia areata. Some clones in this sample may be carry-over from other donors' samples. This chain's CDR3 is CASSTGDSNSGANVLTF. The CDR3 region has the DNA TGTGCCAGCAGCACGGGGGACAGTAACTCTGGGGCCAACGTCCTGACTTTC. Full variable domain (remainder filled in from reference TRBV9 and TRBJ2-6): DSGVTQTPKHLITATGQRVTLRCSPRSGDLSVYWYQQSLDQGLQFLIQYYNGEERAKGNILERFSAQQFPDLHSELNLSSLELGDSALYFCASSTGDSNSGANVLTFGAGSRLTVL.